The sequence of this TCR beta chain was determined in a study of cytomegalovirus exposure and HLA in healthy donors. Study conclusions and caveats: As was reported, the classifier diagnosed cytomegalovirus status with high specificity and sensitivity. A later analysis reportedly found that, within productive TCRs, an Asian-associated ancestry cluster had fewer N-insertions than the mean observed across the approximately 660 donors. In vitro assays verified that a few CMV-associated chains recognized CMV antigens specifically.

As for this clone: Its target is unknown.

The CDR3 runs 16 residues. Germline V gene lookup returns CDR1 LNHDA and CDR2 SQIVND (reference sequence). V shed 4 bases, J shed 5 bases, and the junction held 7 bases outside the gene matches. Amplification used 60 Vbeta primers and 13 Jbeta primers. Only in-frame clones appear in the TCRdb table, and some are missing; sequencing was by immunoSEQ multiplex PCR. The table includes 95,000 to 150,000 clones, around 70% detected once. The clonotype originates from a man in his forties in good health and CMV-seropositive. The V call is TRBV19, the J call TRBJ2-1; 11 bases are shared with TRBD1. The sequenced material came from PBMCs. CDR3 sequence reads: CASSNRGQGGNNEQFF. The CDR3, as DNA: TGTGCCAGTAGTAACAGGGGACAGGGGGGAAACAATGAGCAGTTCTTC.